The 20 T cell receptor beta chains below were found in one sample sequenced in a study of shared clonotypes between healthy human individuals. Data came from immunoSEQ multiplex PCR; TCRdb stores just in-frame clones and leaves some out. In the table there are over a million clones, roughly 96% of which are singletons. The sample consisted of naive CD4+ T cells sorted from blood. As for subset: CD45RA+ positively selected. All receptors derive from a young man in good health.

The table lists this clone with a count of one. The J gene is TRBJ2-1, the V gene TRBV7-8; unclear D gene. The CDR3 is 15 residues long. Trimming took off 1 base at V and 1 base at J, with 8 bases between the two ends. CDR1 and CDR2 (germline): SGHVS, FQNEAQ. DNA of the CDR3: TGTGCCAGCAGCTTAGGGACGCCTTCCTACAATGAGCAGTTCTTC. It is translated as CASSLGTPSYNEQFF. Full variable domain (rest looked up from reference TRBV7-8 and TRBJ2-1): GAGVSQSPRYKVAKRGQDVALRCDPISGHVSLFWYQQALGQGPEFLTYFQNEAQLDKSGLPSDRFFAERPEGSVSTLKIQRTQQEDSAVYLCASSLGTPSYNEQFFGPGTRLTVL.

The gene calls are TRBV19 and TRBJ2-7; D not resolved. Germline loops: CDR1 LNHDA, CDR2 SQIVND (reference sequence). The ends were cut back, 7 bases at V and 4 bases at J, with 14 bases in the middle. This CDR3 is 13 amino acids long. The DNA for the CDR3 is TGTGCCAGTAACGGCGGTCTAGGGTACGAGCAGTACTTC. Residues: CASNGGLGYEQYF.

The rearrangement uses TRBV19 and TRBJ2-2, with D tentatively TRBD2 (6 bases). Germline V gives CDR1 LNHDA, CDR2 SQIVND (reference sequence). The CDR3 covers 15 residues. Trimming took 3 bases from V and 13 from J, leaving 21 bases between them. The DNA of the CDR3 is TGTGCCAGTAGTATCTCCCCCTCGGGAGAGGCAAGGCTGTTTTTT. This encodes CASSISPSGEARLFF.

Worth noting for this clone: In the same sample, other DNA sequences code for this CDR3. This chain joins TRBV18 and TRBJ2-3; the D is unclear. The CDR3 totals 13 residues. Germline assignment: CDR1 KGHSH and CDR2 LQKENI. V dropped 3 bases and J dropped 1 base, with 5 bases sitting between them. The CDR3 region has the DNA TGTGCCAGCTCACCGCGACGCACAGATACGCAGTATTTT. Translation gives CASSPRRTDTQYF.

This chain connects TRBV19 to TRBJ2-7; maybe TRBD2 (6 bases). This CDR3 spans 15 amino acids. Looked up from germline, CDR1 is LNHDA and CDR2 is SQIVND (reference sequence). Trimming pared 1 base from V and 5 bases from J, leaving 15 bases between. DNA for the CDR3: TGTGCCAGTAGTATAGGGAGGGACGGCTCGCACGAGCAGTACTTC. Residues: CASSIGRDGSHEQYF. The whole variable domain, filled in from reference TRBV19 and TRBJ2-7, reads DGGITQSPKYLFRKEGQNVTLSCEQNLNHDAMYWYRQDPGQGLRLIYYSQIVNDFQKGDIAEGYSVSREKKESFPLTVTSAQKNPTAFYLCASSIGRDGSHEQYFGPGTRLTVT.

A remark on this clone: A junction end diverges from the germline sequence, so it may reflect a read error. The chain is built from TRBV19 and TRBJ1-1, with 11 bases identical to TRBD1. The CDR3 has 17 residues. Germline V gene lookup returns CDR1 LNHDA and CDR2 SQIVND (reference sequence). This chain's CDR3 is CASTWRRTGGMNTGAFF. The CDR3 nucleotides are TGTGCCAGTACCTGGAGACGGACAGGGGGCATGAACACTGGAGCTTTCTTT.

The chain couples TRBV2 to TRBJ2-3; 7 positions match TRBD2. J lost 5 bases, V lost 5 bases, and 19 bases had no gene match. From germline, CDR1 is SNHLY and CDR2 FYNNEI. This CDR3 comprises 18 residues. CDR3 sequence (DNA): TGTGCCAGCAGTCTAACCTCACTAGCGTCCCTGAGAGGAGATACGCAGTATTTT. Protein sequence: CASSLTSLASLRGDTQYF.

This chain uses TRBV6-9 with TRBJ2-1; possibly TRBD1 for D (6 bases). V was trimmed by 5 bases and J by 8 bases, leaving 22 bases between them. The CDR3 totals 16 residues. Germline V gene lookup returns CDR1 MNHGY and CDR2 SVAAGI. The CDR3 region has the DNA TGTGCCAGCAGTGGATCGACAGGAGCCTTTAAGGATGAGCAGTTCTTC. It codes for CASSGSTGAFKDEQFF.

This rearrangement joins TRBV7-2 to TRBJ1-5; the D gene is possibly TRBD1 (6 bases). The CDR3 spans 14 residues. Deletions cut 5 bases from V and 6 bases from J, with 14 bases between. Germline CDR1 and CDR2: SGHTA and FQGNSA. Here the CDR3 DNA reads TGTGCCAGCAGCCCAAAGGGGGGCGGTCAGCCCCAGCATTTT. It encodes CASSPKGGGQPQHF. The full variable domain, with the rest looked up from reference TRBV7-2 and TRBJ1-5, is GAGVSQSPSNKVTEKGKDVELRCDPISGHTALYWYRQSLGQGLEFLIYFQGNSAPDKSGLPSDRFSAERTGGSVSTLTIQRTQQEDSAVYLCASSPKGGGQPQHFGDGTRLSIL.

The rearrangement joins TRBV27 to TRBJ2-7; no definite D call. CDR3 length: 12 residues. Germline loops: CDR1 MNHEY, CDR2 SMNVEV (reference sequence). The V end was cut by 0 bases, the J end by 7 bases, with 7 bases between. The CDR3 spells CASSLSFGEQYF. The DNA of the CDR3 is TGTGCCAGCAGTTTATCTTTCGGGGAGCAGTACTTC.

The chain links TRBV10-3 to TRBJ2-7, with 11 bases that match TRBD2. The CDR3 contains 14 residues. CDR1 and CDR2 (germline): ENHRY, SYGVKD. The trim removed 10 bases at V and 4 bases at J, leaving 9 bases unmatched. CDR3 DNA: TGTGCCACCGAGACTAGCGGGAAAGGATACGAGCAGTACTTC. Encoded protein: CATETSGKGYEQYF.

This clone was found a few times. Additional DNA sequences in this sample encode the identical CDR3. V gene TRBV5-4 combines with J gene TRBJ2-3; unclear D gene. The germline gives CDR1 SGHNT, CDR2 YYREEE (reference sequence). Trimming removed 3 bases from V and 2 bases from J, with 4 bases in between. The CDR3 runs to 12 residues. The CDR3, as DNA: TGTGCCAGCAGCTCCCCCACAGATACGCAGTATTTT. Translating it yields CASSSPTDTQYF.

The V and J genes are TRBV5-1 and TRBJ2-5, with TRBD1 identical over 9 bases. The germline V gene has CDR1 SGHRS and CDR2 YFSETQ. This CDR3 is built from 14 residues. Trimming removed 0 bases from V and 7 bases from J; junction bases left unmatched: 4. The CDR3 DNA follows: TGCGCCAGCAGCTTGGGAGGACAGGGGATGACCCAGTACTTC. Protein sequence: CASSLGGQGMTQYF.

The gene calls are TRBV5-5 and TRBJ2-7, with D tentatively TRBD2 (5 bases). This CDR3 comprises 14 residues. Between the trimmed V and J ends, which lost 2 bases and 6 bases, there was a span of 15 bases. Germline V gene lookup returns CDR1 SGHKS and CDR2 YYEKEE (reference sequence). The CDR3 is CASSLEGMGIEQYF. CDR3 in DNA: TGTGCCAGCAGCTTAGAGGGAATGGGGATCGAGCAGTACTTC. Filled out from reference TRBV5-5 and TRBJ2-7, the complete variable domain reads DAGVTQSPTHLIKTRGQQVTLRCSPISGHKSVSWYQQVLGQGPQFIFQYYEKEERGRGNFPDRFSARQFPNYSSELNVNALLLGDSALYLCASSLEGMGIEQYFGPGTRLTVT.

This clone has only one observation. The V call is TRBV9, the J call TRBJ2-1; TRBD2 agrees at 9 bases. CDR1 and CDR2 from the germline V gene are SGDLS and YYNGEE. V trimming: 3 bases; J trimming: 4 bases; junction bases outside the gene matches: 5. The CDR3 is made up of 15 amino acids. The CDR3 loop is CASSGGTSMYNEQFF. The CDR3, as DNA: TGTGCCAGCAGCGGCGGGACTAGCATGTACAATGAGCAGTTCTTC.

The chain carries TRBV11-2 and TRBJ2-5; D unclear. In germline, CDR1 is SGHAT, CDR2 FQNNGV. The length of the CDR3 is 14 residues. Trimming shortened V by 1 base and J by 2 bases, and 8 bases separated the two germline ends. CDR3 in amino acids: CASSLVVRQETQYF. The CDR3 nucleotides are TGTGCCAGCAGCTTAGTAGTGCGTCAAGAGACCCAGTACTTC.

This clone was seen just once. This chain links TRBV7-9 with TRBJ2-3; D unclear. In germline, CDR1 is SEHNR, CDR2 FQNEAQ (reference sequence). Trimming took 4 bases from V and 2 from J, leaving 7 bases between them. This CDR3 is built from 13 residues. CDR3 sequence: CASSSRATDTQYF. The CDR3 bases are TGTGCCAGCAGCTCCCGGGCCACAGATACGCAGTATTTT.

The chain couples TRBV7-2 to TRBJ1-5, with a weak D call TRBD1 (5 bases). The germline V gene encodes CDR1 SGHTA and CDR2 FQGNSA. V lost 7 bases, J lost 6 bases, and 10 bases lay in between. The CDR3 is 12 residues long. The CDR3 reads CASTVGVQPQHF. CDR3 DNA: TGTGCCAGCACTGTAGGGGTTCAGCCCCAGCATTTT. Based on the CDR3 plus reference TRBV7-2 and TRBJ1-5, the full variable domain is GAGVSQSPSNKVTEKGKDVELRCDPISGHTALYWYRQSLGQGLEFLIYFQGNSAPDKSGLPSDRFSAERTGGSVSTLTIQRTQQEDSAVYLCASTVGVQPQHFGDGTRLSIL.

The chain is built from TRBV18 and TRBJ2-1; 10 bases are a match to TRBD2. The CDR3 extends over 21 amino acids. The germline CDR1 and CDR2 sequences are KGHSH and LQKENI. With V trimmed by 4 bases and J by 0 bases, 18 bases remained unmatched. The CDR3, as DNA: TGTGCCAGCTCACTAACCGGGTTAGCGGGAGGACAATTGAGCTCCTACAATGAGCAGTTCTTC. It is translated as CASSLTGLAGGQLSSYNEQFF.

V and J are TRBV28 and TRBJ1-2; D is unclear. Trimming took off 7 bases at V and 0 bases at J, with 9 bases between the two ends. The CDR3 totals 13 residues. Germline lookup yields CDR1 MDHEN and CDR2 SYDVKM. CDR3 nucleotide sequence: TGTGCCAGCATAACCAGGTCTAACTATGGCTACACCTTC. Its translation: CASITRSNYGYTF.